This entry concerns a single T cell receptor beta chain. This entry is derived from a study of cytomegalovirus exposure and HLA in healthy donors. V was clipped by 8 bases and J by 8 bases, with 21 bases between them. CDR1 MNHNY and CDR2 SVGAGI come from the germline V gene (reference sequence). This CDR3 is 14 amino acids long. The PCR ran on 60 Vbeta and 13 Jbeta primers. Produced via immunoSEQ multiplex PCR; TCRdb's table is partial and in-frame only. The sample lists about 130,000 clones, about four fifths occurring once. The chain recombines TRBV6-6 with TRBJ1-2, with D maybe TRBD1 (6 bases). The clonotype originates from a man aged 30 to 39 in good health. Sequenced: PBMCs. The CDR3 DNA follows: TGTGCCAGCCGAACCGGGACAACGAGTTCGGGCTACACCTTC. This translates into CASRTGTTSSGYTF.